This T cell receptor (beta chain) was captured by sequencing in a study of early T cells in non-severe SARS-CoV-2 infection. Whole-study context: From unsorted whole blood, bulk RNA was sequenced, and the chains remained unpaired. Study-level findings and limits: The VDJdb matching leaned toward anti-spike CD8 responses and overlooked private and CD4 specificities.

As to this clonotype: The target antigen is unknown.

Researchers attached unique molecular identifiers to individual cDNA molecules. TCRdb reprocessed the 5' RACE reads with MiXCR, giving one entry per CDR3 protein. The data contain more than 50,000 distinct CDR3 sequences, roughly 12% of them singletons. This CDR3 contains 13 residues. CDR1 SGHRS and CDR2 YFSETQ come from the germline V gene. V dropped 0 bases and J dropped 4; count of bases not matched to a gene: 1. The chain uses TRBV5-1 and TRBJ2-7, with 7 bases aligning to TRBD2. The sequenced sample consisted of whole blood. The clonotype was recovered from an adult who was a healthcare worker with PCR-confirmed SARS-CoV-2 infection or an uninfected control (not recorded which). The CDR3 region is CASSLVGGYEQYF. CDR3 coding DNA: TGCGCCAGCAGCTTGGTCGGGGGGTACGAGCAGTACTTC.